This TCR beta chain stems from a study of shared clonotypes between healthy human individuals. The V and J ends lost 4 bases and 10 bases, in that order; junction bases with no gene match: 12. The germline gives CDR1 SGHRS, CDR2 YFSETQ. CDR3 length equals 14 residues. Original data processing: In the immunoSEQ data, sequences were junction-only and lacked quality scores, so filtering differed. Generated by immunoSEQ multiplex PCR, the TCRdb table keeps only in-frame clones and is missing some. V, J and clone size are taken as reported in that table, and D and trimming were inferred from the DNA itself. This table has approximately 1,500,000 clones, 95% to 97% appearing once.

This chain connects TRBV5-1 to TRBJ1-1; TRBD1 aligns across 8 bases. Material for sequencing was naive CD4+ T cells sorted from blood. Specified subset: CD45RA+ positively selected. The clonotype comes from a man aged 25 to 40 in good health. The CDR3 DNA reads TGCGCCAGCAGCCGTGACAGGGGTCTTGAGGGAGCTTTCTTT. Its protein is CASSRDRGLEGAFF.